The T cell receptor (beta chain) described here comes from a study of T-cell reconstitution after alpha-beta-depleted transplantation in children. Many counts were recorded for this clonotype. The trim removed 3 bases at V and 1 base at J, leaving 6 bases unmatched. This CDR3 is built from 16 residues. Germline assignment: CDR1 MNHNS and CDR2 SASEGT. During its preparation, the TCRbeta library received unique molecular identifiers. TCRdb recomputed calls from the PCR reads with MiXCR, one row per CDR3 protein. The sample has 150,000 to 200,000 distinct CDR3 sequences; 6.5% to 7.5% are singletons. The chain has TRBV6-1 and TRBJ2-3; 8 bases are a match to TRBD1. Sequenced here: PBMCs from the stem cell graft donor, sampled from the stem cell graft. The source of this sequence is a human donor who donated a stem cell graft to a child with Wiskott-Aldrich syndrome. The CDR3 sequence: CASSEEPGQGTDTQYF. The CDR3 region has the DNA TGTGCCAGCAGTGAGGAACCGGGACAGGGCACAGATACGCAGTATTTT.